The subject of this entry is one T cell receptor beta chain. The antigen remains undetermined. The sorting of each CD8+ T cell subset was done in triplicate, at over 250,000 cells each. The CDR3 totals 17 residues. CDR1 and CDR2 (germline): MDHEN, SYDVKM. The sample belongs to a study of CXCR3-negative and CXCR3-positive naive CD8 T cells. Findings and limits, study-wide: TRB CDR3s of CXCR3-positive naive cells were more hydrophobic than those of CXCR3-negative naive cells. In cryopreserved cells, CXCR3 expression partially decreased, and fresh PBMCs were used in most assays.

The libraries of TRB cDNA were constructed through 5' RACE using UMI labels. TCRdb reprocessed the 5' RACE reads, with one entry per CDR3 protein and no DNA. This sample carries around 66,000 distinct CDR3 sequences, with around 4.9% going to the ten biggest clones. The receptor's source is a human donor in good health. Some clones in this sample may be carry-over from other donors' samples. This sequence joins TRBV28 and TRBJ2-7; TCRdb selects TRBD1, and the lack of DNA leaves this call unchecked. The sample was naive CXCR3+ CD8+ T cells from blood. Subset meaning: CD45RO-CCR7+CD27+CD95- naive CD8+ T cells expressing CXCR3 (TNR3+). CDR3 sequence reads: CASSFQQGTPPVYEQYF.